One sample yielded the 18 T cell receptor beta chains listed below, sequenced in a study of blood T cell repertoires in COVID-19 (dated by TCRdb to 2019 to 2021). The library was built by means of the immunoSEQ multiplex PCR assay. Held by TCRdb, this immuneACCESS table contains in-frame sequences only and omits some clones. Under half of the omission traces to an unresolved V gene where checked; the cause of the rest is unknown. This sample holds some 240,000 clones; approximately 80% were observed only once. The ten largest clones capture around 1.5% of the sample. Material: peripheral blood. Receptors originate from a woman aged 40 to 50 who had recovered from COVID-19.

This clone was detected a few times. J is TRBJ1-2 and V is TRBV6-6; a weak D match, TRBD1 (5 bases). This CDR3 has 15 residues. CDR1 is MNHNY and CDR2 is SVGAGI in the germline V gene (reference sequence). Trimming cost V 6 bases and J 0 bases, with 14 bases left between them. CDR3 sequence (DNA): TGTGCCAGCAGCGACAGCTTAGATTCTAACTATGGCTACACCTTC. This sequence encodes CASSDSLDSNYGYTF.

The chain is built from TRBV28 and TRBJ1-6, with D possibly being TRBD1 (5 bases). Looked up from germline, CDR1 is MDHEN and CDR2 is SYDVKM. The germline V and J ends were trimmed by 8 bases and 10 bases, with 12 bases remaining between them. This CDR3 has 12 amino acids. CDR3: CASGGLDSPLHF. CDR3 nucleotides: TGTGCCAGCGGGGGGTTAGACTCACCCCTCCACTTT.

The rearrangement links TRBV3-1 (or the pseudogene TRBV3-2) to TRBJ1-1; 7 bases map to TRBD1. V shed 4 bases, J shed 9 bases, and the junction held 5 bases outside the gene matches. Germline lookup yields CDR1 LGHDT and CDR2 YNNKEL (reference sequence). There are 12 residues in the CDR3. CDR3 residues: CASSLPGGKAFF. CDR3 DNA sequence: TGTGCCAGCAGCCTACCAGGGGGAAAAGCTTTCTTT.

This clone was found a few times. The chain's CDR3 is CASMFRGWANTEAFF. The CDR3 nucleotides are TGTGCCAGCATGTTCAGGGGATGGGCGAACACTGAAGCTTTCTTT. This chain connects TRBV6-5 to TRBJ1-1; D may be TRBD1 (6 bases). The CDR3 runs 15 residues. Trimming left V 7 bases short and J 1 base short, with 16 bases between. The V gene's germline CDR1 is MNHEY and CDR2 SVGAGI.

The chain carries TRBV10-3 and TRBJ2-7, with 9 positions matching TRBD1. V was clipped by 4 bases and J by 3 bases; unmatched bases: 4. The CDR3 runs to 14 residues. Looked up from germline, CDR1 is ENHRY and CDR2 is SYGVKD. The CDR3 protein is CAISAGQGVYEQYF. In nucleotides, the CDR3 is TGTGCCATCAGTGCGGGACAGGGAGTCTACGAGCAGTACTTC.

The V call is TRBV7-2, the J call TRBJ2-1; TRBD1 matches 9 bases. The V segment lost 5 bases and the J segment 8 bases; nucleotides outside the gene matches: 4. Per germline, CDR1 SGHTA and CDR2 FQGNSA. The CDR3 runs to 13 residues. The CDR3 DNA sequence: TGTGCCAGCAGCCCATGGACAGGGGATGAGCAGTTCTTC. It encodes CASSPWTGDEQFF.

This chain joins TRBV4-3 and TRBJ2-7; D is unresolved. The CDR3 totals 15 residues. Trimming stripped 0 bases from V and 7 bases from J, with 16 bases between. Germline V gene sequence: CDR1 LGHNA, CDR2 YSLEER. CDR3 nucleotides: TGCGCCAGCAGCCAAGAGGTCTCGAGCCGTCGGGAGCAGTACTTC. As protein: CASSQEVSSRREQYF.

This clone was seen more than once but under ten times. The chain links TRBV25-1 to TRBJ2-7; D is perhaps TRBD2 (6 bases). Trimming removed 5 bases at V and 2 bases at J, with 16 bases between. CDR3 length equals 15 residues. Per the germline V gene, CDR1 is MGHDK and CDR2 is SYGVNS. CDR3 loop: CASSPSGEITYEQYF. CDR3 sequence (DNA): TGTGCCAGCAGTCCCTCGGGGGAGATAACCTACGAGCAGTACTTC.

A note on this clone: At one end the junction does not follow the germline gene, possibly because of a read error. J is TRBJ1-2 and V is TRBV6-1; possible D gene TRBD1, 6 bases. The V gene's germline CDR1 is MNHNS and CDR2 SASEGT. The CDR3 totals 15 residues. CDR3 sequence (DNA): TGTGCCAACAGTGAAGACACAAACAGGGTGGATGGCTACACCTTC. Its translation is CANSEDTNRVDGYTF.

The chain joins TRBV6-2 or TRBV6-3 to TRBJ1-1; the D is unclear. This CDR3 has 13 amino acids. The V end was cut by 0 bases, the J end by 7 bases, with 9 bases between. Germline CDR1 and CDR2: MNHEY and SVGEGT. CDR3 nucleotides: TGTGCCAGCAGTTACTCCGGGGAACTTGAAGCTTTCTTT. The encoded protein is CASSYSGELEAFF.

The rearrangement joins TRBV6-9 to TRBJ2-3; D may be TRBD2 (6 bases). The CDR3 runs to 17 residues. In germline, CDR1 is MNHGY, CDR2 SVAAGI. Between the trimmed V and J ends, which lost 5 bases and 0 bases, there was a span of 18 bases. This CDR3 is CASSQGRLVRSTDTQYF. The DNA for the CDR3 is TGTGCCAGCAGTCAAGGTCGACTAGTTCGAAGCACAGATACGCAGTATTTT.

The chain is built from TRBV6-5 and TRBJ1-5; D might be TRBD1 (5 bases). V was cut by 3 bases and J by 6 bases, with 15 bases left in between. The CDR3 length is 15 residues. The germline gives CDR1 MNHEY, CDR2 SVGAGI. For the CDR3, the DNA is TGTGCCAGCAGTTATTCGGGGGGAGTAAGTCAGCCCCAGCATTTT. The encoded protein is CASSYSGGVSQPQHF.

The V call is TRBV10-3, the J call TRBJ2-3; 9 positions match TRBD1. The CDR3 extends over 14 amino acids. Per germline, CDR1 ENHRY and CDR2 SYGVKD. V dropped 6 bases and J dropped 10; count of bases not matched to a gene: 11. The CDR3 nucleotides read TGTGCCATCAGGCCGGGACAGGGAGTCCAGGCGCAGTATTTT. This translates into CAIRPGQGVQAQYF.

This CDR3 is CASSADPGTGFLSEQFF. CDR3 DNA: TGTGCCAGTAGTGCTGATCCCGGGACAGGGTTTTTGAGTGAGCAGTTCTTC. The chain has TRBV19 and TRBJ2-1, with 9 positions matching TRBD1. The germline V gene encodes CDR1 LNHDA and CDR2 SQIVND (reference sequence). Trimming at V came to 5 bases and at J to 9 bases, leaving 17 bases not matched to a gene. The CDR3 runs 17 residues.

CDR3 sequence reads: CASSQDLGQGFYGYTF. Here the CDR3 DNA reads TGCGCCAGCAGCCAAGATCTGGGACAGGGCTTCTATGGCTACACCTTC. The chain couples TRBV4-3 to TRBJ1-2; 9 nucleotides line up with TRBD1. Trimming cost V 0 bases and J 4 bases; bases outside gene matches: 6. The CDR3 covers 16 residues. CDR1 and CDR2 (germline): LGHNA, YSLEER.

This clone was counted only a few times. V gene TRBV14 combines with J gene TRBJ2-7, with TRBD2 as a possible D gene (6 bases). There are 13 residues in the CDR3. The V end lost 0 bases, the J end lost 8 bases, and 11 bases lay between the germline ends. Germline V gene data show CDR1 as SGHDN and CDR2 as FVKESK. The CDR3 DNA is TGTGCCAGCAGCCAAGACGGGAGTGGTAAGCAGTACTTC. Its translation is CASSQDGSGKQYF.

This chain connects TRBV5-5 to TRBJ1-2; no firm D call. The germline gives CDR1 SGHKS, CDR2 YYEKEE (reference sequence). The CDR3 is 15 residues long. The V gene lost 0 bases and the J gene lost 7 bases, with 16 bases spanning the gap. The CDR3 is CASSLGEALTRGYTF. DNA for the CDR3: TGTGCCAGCAGCTTGGGAGAGGCCCTAACTCGTGGCTACACCTTC.

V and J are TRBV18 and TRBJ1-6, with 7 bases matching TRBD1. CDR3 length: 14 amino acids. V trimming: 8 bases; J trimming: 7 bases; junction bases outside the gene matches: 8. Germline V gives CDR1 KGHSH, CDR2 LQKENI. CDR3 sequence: CASQTGTENSPLHF. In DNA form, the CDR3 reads TGTGCCAGCCAGACCGGGACAGAAAATTCACCCCTCCACTTT.